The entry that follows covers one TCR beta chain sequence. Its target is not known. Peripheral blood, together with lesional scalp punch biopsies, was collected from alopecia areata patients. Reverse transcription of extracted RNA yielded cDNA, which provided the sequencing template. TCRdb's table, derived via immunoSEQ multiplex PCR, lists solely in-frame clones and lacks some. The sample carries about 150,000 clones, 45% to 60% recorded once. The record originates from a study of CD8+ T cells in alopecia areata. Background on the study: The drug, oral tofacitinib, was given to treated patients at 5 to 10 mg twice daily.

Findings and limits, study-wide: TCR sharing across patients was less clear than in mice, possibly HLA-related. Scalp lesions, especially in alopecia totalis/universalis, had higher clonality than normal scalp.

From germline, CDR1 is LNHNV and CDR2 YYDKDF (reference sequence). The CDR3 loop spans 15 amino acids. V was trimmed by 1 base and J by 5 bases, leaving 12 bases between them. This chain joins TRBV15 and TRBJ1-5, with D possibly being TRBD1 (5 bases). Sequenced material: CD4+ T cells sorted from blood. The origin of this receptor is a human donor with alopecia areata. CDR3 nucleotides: TGTGCCACCAGCAGAGGGGGGAGTGGGGATCAGCCCCAGCATTTT. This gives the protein CATSRGGSGDQPQHF.